This T cell receptor beta chain is drawn from a study of response to subunit inactivated influenza vaccine. The V gene's germline CDR1 is SGHTA and CDR2 FQGNSA. CDR3 length: 15 amino acids. V shed 8 bases and J shed 5 bases, with 21 bases lying between them. Study-level points and caveats: New T cells are recruited in small numbers by each seasonal influenza vaccination, according to the authors' suggestion.

TCRdb processed the RT-PCR reads anew with MiXCR; each CDR3 protein has one entry. The data hold 200,000 to 300,000 distinct CDR3 sequences, with 10% to 15% observed a single time. This clonotype occurred many times. What it binds is not known. V is TRBV7-2 and J is TRBJ1-2, with D possibly TRBD1 on 6 matching bases. The sequences come from non-naive T cells sorted from PBMCs, collected 14 to 15 days before vaccination. The clonotype originates from a man aged 50-59 years who received an inactivated influenza vaccine. The CDR3 is CASGGVPGQGYGYTF. The CDR3 DNA sequence: TGTGCCAGCGGGGGCGTCCCGGGACAAGGGTATGGCTACACCTTC. Looking up the rest from reference TRBV7-2 and TRBJ1-2 gives the full variable domain: GAGVSQSPSNKVTEKGKDVELRCDPISGHTALYWYRQSLGQGLEFLIYFQGNSAPDKSGLPSDRFSAERTGGSVSTLTIQRTQQEDSAVYLCASGGVPGQGYGYTFGSGTRLTVV.